Reported below is one TCR beta chain. This table comes from immunoSEQ multiplex PCR, and its TCRdb copy is limited to in-frame clones, with some not included. The data contain under 70,000 clones, around 90% of them singletons. This specimen comes from a study of T cell changes during pregnancy in multiple sclerosis. This receptor was identified in a female donor with multiple sclerosis, enrolled in a pregnancy study. The sequencing here drew on peripheral blood, taken in the second trimester of pregnancy.

The CDR3 region is CASTLSRGNTEAFF. In DNA form, the CDR3 reads TGTGCCAGCACCTTATCCAGGGGGAACACTGAAGCTTTCTTT. The rearrangement uses TRBV6-6 and TRBJ1-1, with D possibly being TRBD1 (6 bases). Trimming removed 7 bases from V and 1 base from J, with 13 bases in between. There are 14 residues in the CDR3. Per germline, CDR1 MNHNY and CDR2 SVGAGI (reference sequence).